Below, 25 T cell receptor beta chains from the same sample are listed, as sequenced in a study of CD4 T cells in relation to SARS-CoV-2 and coronaviruses. The unexposed donors gave CD4+ T cells in about 2010-2019, prior to COVID-19. Sequenced by immunoSEQ multiplex PCR; TCRdb stores in-frame clones only, minus some. The sample contains about 59,000 clones, roughly 89% of which appear only once. Sequencing was done on a sample of memory CD4+ T cells from PBMCs. Receptors were obtained from a human donor in good health.

The chain links TRBV7-8 to TRBJ2-7, with D possibly matching TRBD1 (7 bases). CDR1 and CDR2 from the germline V gene are SGHVS and FQNEAQ. V was cut by 8 bases and J by 6 bases, with 20 bases left in between. CDR3 length: 14 amino acids. CDR3: CASLGSGRQGEQYF. The DNA of the CDR3 is TGTGCCAGCTTAGGGTCCGGGAGACAGGGCGAGCAGTACTTC.

The chain employs TRBV27 and TRBJ1-4; D is possibly TRBD1 (5 bases). In germline, CDR1 is MNHEY, CDR2 SMNVEV (reference sequence). V lost 8 bases and J 11 bases, leaving 18 bases between the germline ends. The CDR3 spans 13 residues. In nucleotides, the CDR3 is TGTGCCAGCCGGTCACGCGGGACCTCGAAACTGTTTTTT. Residues: CASRSRGTSKLFF.

Here the CDR3 reads CASSSGLADNYEQYF. The CDR3 region has the DNA TGCGCCAGCAGTTCGGGACTAGCGGATAACTACGAGCAGTACTTC. V usage is TRBV10-1 and J usage is TRBJ2-7; TRBD2 matches 11 bases. This CDR3 contains 15 residues. The germline CDR1 and CDR2 sequences are WNHNN and SYGVQD (reference sequence). Unmatched junction bases numbered 6, after V lost 5 bases and J lost 3 bases.

The J gene is TRBJ2-5, the V gene TRBV24-1, with 9 bases that match TRBD1. Germline V gene sequence: CDR1 KGHDR, CDR2 SFDVKD. The CDR3 loop spans 13 amino acids. J lost 4 bases, V lost 7 bases, and 3 bases had no gene match. CDR3 sequence: CATRTGGPETQYF. As DNA, the CDR3 is TGTGCCACCAGGACAGGGGGTCCAGAGACCCAGTACTTC.

J is TRBJ2-1 and V is TRBV19; 8 nucleotides align to TRBD2. CDR1 and CDR2 (germline): LNHDA, SQIVND (reference sequence). The CDR3 has 15 residues. The V gene end was trimmed by 3 bases and the J gene end by 9 bases; junction bases not matched to a gene: 10. The CDR3 DNA is TGTGCCAGTAGTATGCCGGGACTAGGGGGAGGTGAGCAGTTCTTC. Encoded protein: CASSMPGLGGGEQFF.

The gene calls are TRBV10-3 and TRBJ1-1; D is ambiguous. Germline V CDR1 and CDR2: ENHRY, SYGVKD. This CDR3 has 15 amino acids. V was clipped by 3 bases and J by 0 bases, with 11 bases between them. This CDR3 reads CAISDPDGLNTEAFF. The CDR3 nucleotides read TGTGCCATCAGTGACCCGGACGGATTGAACACTGAAGCTTTCTTT.

The chain employs TRBV5-1 and TRBJ2-3, with D possibly being TRBD1 (5 bases). CDR3 length: 17 amino acids. Trimming removed 3 bases at V and 4 bases at J, with 21 bases between. The germline CDR1 and CDR2 sequences are SGHRS and YFSETQ. The CDR3 protein is CASSSKQTGRTADTQYF. The CDR3 nucleotides read TGCGCCAGCAGCTCTAAACAAACAGGACGGACGGCAGATACGCAGTATTTT.

The genes are TRBV28 and TRBJ2-1, with 7 bases lining up with TRBD2. This CDR3 comprises 15 residues. Germline V lookup: CDR1 MDHEN, CDR2 SYDVKM. V lost 7 bases to trimming and J lost 5 bases; unmatched junction nucleotides: 11. The CDR3 is CASINGGRLHNEQFF. CDR3 in DNA: TGTGCCAGCATAAACGGGGGGAGACTCCACAATGAGCAGTTCTTC. Full variable domain (missing parts from reference TRBV28 and TRBJ2-1): DVKVTQSSRYLVKRTGEKVFLECVQDMDHENMFWYRQDPGLGLRLIYFSYDVKMKEKGDIPEGYSVSREKKERFSLILESASTNQTSMYLCASINGGRLHNEQFFGPGTRLTVL.

The V call is TRBV7-3, the J call TRBJ2-1; 7 nucleotides match TRBD2. V trimming: 5 bases; J trimming: 10 bases; junction bases outside the gene matches: 8. Germline V lookup: CDR1 SGHTA, CDR2 FQGTGA. The CDR3 sequence is 13 residues long. CDR3 bases: TGTGCCAGCAGCCCTAGCGGTGCCAGAGAGCAGTTCTTC. Translating gives CASSPSGAREQFF.

This sequence joins TRBV6-5 and TRBJ1-4; 8 bases map to TRBD1. CDR3 length: 14 residues. J lost 7 bases, V lost 6 bases, and 7 bases had no gene match. Germline lookup yields CDR1 MNHEY and CDR2 SVGAGI. The chain's CDR3 is CASSGQGLGEKLFF. Written as DNA, the CDR3 is TGTGCCAGCAGCGGACAGGGTTTAGGTGAAAAACTGTTTTTT.

The CDR3, as DNA: TGCGCCAGCCAAGCGGGAGAGACCTACAATGAGCAGTTCTTC. It is translated as CASQAGETYNEQFF. The chain carries TRBV5-1 and TRBJ2-1, with 8 bases matching TRBD2. V gave up 7 bases and J gave up 2 bases; unmatched junction bases: 5. This CDR3 comprises 14 residues. Germline V CDR1 and CDR2: SGHRS, YFSETQ.

With regard to this clone: At one end the junction does not follow the germline gene, possibly because of a read error. The chain combines TRBV6-1 with TRBJ1-3; the D is unclear. The CDR3 totals 14 residues. Germline-derived CDR1 and CDR2 are MNHNS and SASEGT. The CDR3 loop reads CASREVTSGNTIYF. The CDR3 coding sequence is TGTGCCAGCAGAGAAGTGACCTCTGGAAACACCATATATTTT.

The rearrangement uses TRBV29-1 and TRBJ2-4; the D gene is possibly TRBD2 (7 bases). The CDR3 sequence is 22 residues long. Germline values: CDR1 SQVTM, CDR2 ANQGSEA. V dropped 3 bases and J dropped 3 bases, with 36 bases sitting between them. CDR3 sequence: CSVEGGGGGESGGPGNKNIQYF. The DNA of the CDR3 is TGCAGCGTTGAGGGGGGAGGGGGTGGCGAGTCAGGAGGCCCCGGGAACAAAAACATTCAGTACTTC.

The rearrangement uses TRBV4-1 and TRBJ2-5, with D possibly being TRBD1 or TRBD2 (5 bases each). Trimming took off 0 bases at V and 5 bases at J, with 10 bases between the two ends. The CDR3 has 14 amino acids. Germline loops: CDR1 MGHRA, CDR2 YSYEKL. The CDR3: CASSQEGTGETQYF. As DNA, the CDR3 is TGCGCCAGCAGCCAAGAGGGGACGGGGGAGACCCAGTACTTC.

V and J are TRBV6-5 and TRBJ1-1, with D perhaps TRBD1 (5 bases). V was cut by 1 base and J by 1 base, with 13 bases left in between. Germline loops: CDR1 MNHEY, CDR2 SVGAGI. The CDR3 contains 16 residues. The CDR3 here is CASSYYFAGRNTEAFF. The DNA for the CDR3 is TGTGCCAGCAGTTACTACTTCGCAGGGCGGAACACTGAAGCTTTCTTT.

The CDR3 region is CASSQDLGSGYSNQPQHF. CDR3 in DNA: TGTGCCAGCAGCCAAGATCTTGGCTCAGGGTATAGCAATCAGCCCCAGCATTTT. The rearrangement joins TRBV4-2 to TRBJ1-5; maybe TRBD1 (5 bases). The length of the CDR3 is 18 residues. The V gene's germline CDR1 is LGHNA and CDR2 YNFKEQ. Trimming removed 0 bases from V and 0 bases from J, with 15 bases in between.

The CDR3 DNA follows: TGTGCCAGCAGCTTAGGGGGCGTAATAAGCGCTGAAGCTTTCTTT. Protein: CASSLGGVISAEAFF. The chain recombines TRBV7-2 with TRBJ1-1, with D maybe TRBD1 (5 bases). Trimming removed 1 base at V and 6 bases at J, with 15 bases between. The CDR3 sequence is 15 residues long. Germline CDR1 and CDR2: SGHTA and FQGNSA.

This clone was seen a single time. This chain connects TRBV2 to TRBJ1-6, with D hard to call. In germline, CDR1 is SNHLY, CDR2 FYNNEI. This CDR3 has 16 amino acids. V lost 2 bases and J lost 0, with 8 bases in between. The CDR3 DNA sequence: TGTGCCAGCAGTGAAAGGCAGAGCTCCTATAATTCACCCCTCCACTTT. This codes for CASSERQSSYNSPLHF.

The rearrangement uses TRBV19 and TRBJ1-2; the D is unclear. The CDR3 loop spans 15 amino acids. Germline V gene sequence: CDR1 LNHDA, CDR2 SQIVND (reference sequence). V was pared by 6 bases and J by 1 base, with 15 bases between. The CDR3 region has the DNA TGTGCCAGTAGCGACGGGCGGGCTAATAACTATGGCTACACCTTC. This gives the protein CASSDGRANNYGYTF.

The genes are TRBV11-1 and TRBJ1-3; D not resolved. Trimming shortened V by 0 bases and J by 0 bases, and 9 bases separated the two germline ends. The CDR3 is 16 amino acids. CDR1 SGHAT and CDR2 FQDESV come from the germline V gene (reference sequence). CDR3 DNA: TGTGCCAGCAGCTTAGCCGACGGACGCTCTGGAAACACCATATATTTT. It codes for CASSLADGRSGNTIYF.

The V call is TRBV7-9, the J call TRBJ2-5; D remains unclear. Trimming shortened V by 4 bases and J by 7 bases, and 13 bases separated the two germline ends. The CDR3 has 13 amino acids. The germline V gene has CDR1 SEHNR and CDR2 FQNEAQ (reference sequence). Here the CDR3 reads CASSSITKGTQYF. Written as DNA, the CDR3 is TGTGCCAGCAGCTCTATAACGAAGGGGACCCAGTACTTC.

The chain has TRBV7-9 and TRBJ2-1, with unresolved D. Germline-derived CDR1 and CDR2 are SEHNR and FQNEAQ (reference sequence). Trimming stripped 1 base from V and 8 bases from J, with 6 bases between. The CDR3 is 12 residues long. The DNA for the CDR3 is TGTGCCAGCAGCTTAGAATGGTATGAGCAGTTCTTC. It encodes CASSLEWYEQFF.

The genes are TRBV9 and TRBJ1-6; no reliable D call. The CDR3 consists of 15 residues. The ends were cut back, 0 bases at V and 8 bases at J, with 12 bases in the middle. Germline CDR1 and CDR2: SGDLS and YYNGEE. The CDR3 reads CASSVGSPGHSPLHF. The CDR3 coding sequence is TGTGCCAGCAGCGTAGGATCCCCCGGTCATTCACCCCTCCACTTT.

This chain uses TRBV5-4 with TRBJ2-3; 12 bases line up with TRBD2. The CDR3 spans 16 residues. In germline, CDR1 is SGHNT, CDR2 YYREEE (reference sequence). Trimming removed 4 bases from V and 2 bases from J; junction bases left unmatched: 5. CDR3 sequence: CASSTRTSGNTDTQYF. CDR3 nucleotides: TGTGCCAGCAGCACTAGGACTAGCGGGAACACAGATACGCAGTATTTT.

This chain connects TRBV6-4 to TRBJ1-1, with a possible D match to TRBD1 (5 bases). This CDR3 region has 13 residues. Trimming took 5 bases from V and 4 from J, leaving 11 bases between them. CDR1 MRHNA and CDR2 SNTAGT come from the germline V gene. Here the CDR3 reads CASSLETGTEAFF. The CDR3, as DNA: TGTGCCAGCAGTTTAGAAACAGGCACTGAAGCTTTCTTT.